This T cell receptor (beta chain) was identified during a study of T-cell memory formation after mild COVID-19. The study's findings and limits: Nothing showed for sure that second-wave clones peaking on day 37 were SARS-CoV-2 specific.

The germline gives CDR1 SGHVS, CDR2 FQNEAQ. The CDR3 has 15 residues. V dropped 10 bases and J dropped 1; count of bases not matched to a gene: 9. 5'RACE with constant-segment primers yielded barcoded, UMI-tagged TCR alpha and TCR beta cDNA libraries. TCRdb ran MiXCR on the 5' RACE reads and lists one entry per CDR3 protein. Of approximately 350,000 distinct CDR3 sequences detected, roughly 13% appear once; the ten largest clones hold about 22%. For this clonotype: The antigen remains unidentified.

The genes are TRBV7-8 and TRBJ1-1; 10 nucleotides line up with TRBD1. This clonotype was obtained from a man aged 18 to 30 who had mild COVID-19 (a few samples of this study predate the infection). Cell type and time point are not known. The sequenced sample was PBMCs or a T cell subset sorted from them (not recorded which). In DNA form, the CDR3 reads TGTGCCACCCGGAGGGGGACAGGGGAGAACACTGAAGCTTTCTTT. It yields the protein CATRRGTGENTEAFF.